The 30 T cell receptor beta chains below were found in one sample sequenced in a study of post-analysis software for immune sequencing data. Findings and limits, study-wide: In patients, TRBV5-6, TRBV5-1 and TRBV20-1 belonged to roughly 5 TRBV segments found more frequently than in controls.

These receptors have no identified antigens. Unique molecular identifiers were carried by the TCR beta cDNA libraries. TCRdb re-called the PCR reads through MiXCR, storing one row per CDR3 protein. The repertoire consists of 150,000 to 200,000 distinct CDR3 sequences, with approximately 31% occurring once and the leading ten covering roughly 1.6%. Sequenced: blood. The receptors originated from a girl aged 10 to 17 with multiple sclerosis.

This clonotype has ten or more counts. The chain has TRBV27 and TRBJ2-7; D assignment may be TRBD1 or TRBD2 (5 bases each). Trimming removed 6 bases from V and 7 bases from J, with 19 bases in between. This CDR3 region has 14 residues. The germline gives CDR1 MNHEY, CDR2 SMNVEV (reference sequence). The CDR3 DNA follows: TGTGCCAGCAGAAGGGGAGTGGGAGCTGGGGAGCAGTACTTC. Its translation: CASRRGVGAGEQYF.

The chain couples TRBV12-3 or TRBV12-4 to TRBJ2-3; TRBD2 agrees at 8 bases. The CDR3 covers 17 residues. The V gene end was trimmed by 3 bases and the J gene end by 2 bases; junction bases not matched to a gene: 10. The CDR3 nucleotides read TGTGCCAGCAGTTTCCCAGCGGGAGAGGTGAACACAGATACGCAGTATTTT. This translates into CASSFPAGEVNTDTQYF.

Details on this clonotype: A read error may produce the germline difference seen at one junction end. The chain combines TRBV29-1 with TRBJ1-1; the D gene is possibly TRBD1 (5 bases). CDR1 SQVTM and CDR2 ANQGSEA come from the germline V gene. The CDR3 covers 12 residues. The CDR3 reads CSVLTGGPETFF. The CDR3 coding sequence is TGCAGCGTATTAACAGGCGGTCCTGAAACTTTCTTT.

This clonotype was counted a few times. The chain joins TRBV11-2 to TRBJ2-3; tentative D call: TRBD1 (6 bases). V was trimmed by 4 bases and J by 9 bases, leaving 20 bases between them. The CDR3 is 15 residues long. Germline CDR1 reads SGHAT; CDR2 reads FQNNGV. This chain's CDR3 is CASSSAGTPVSTQYF. In nucleotides, the CDR3 is TGTGCCAGCAGCTCGGCCGGGACACCCGTTTCCACGCAGTATTTT.

This clonotype came up many times. The V and J genes are TRBV25-1 and TRBJ2-1; D is ambiguous. The CDR3 totals 15 residues. Germline CDR1 and CDR2: MGHDK and SYGVNS. Trimming pared 5 bases from V and 0 bases from J, leaving 11 bases between. CDR3 sequence (DNA): TGTGCCAGCAGTAGAAGCACGAGCTCCTACAATGAGCAGTTCTTC. Translated: CASSRSTSSYNEQFF.

The chain carries TRBV5-1 and TRBJ2-7; perhaps TRBD2 as D (7 bases). V was trimmed by 1 base and J by 4 bases, leaving 12 bases between them. Germline CDR1 SGHRS, CDR2 YFSETQ. This CDR3 has 14 residues. The CDR3 sequence: CASSLWGGVYEQYF. The CDR3 DNA sequence: TGCGCCAGCAGCTTGTGGGGGGGCGTATACGAGCAGTACTTC.

As for this clonotype: One end of the junction does not line up with germline, which may come from a read error. The chain carries TRBV20-1 and TRBJ2-6; D may be TRBD1 (6 bases). The CDR3 is 14 residues long. Per the germline V gene, CDR1 is DFQATT and CDR2 is SNEGSKA (reference sequence). CDR3 protein: CSAYRESGANVRTF. DNA of the CDR3: TGCAGTGCTTACAGGGAATCAGGGGCCAACGTCCGGACTTTC.

This clonotype appeared many times. The CDR3 loop reads CSATQEGKNIQYF. In DNA form, the CDR3 reads TGCAGTGCTACGCAAGAAGGCAAAAACATTCAGTACTTC. The chain uses TRBV20-1 and TRBJ2-4, with unresolved D. This CDR3 region has 13 residues. Trimming cost V 4 bases and J 3 bases, with 10 bases left between them. From germline, CDR1 is DFQATT and CDR2 SNEGSKA (reference sequence).

To note about this clonotype: This could be a read error, since a much larger clone is one nucleotide away. V and J are TRBV12-3 or TRBV12-4 and TRBJ2-1; D could derive from TRBD1 or TRBD2 (6 bases each). There are 14 residues in the CDR3. The V gene lost 4 bases and the J gene lost 7 bases, with 14 bases spanning the gap. The CDR3: CASSWPGATNEQFF. DNA of the CDR3: TGTGCCAGCAGTTGGCCGGGGGCAACTAATGAGCAGTTCTTC.

This clonotype was counted at least ten times. The chain joins TRBV6-6 to TRBJ1-2; D not resolved. V gave up 4 bases and J gave up 1 base, with 16 bases separating them. CDR3 length: 16 amino acids. CDR1 is MNHNY, CDR2 SVGAGI, per germline (reference sequence). This CDR3 reads CASSFNSDGLNYGYTF. The CDR3 DNA reads as TGTGCCAGCAGTTTCAACAGCGACGGACTTAACTATGGCTACACCTTC.

This clonotype was seen ten or more times. The V gene is TRBV9, the J gene TRBJ2-5; TRBD1 agrees at 11 bases. With 3 bases clipped from V and 1 base from J, the junction kept 5 bases outside the gene matches. The CDR3 extends over 16 amino acids. Germline lookup yields CDR1 SGDLS and CDR2 YYNGEE. CDR3 residues: CASSAKDRGPQETQYF. The CDR3 nucleotides read TGTGCCAGCAGCGCCAAGGACAGGGGGCCCCAAGAGACCCAGTACTTC.

The gene calls are TRBV6-1 and TRBJ1-1, with D perhaps TRBD1 (6 bases). CDR3 size: 14 residues. V lost 6 bases and J 3 bases, leaving 14 bases between the germline ends. Germline CDR1 MNHNS, CDR2 SASEGT. The CDR3 loop is CASRPQGHDTEAFF. The CDR3 nucleotides are TGTGCCAGCAGGCCTCAGGGGCACGACACTGAAGCTTTCTTT.

This clonotype was detected ten times or more. The CDR3 coding sequence is TGTGCCAGCAGCGTTGGAGAGAAAGGAGATACGCAGTATTTT. Translating it yields CASSVGEKGDTQYF. The chain has TRBV9 and TRBJ2-3; D remains unclear. This CDR3 has 14 amino acids. Germline CDR1 reads SGDLS; CDR2 reads YYNGEE. The V gene lost 2 bases and the J gene lost 5 bases, with 12 bases spanning the gap. The whole variable domain, filled in from reference TRBV9 and TRBJ2-3, reads DSGVTQTPKHLITATGQRVTLRCSPRSGDLSVYWYQQSLDQGLQFLIQYYNGEERAKGNILERFSAQQFPDLHSELNLSSLELGDSALYFCASSVGEKGDTQYFGPGTRLTVL.

This clonotype occurred many times. The chain is built from TRBV4-1 and TRBJ2-1; maybe TRBD1 (5 bases). V dropped 2 bases and J dropped 9 bases, with 5 bases sitting between them. Looked up from germline, CDR1 is MGHRA and CDR2 is YSYEKL. CDR3 length equals 11 residues. The chain's CDR3 is CASSQRGEQFF. The CDR3 DNA is TGCGCCAGCAGCCAAAGGGGTGAGCAGTTCTTC.

This clonotype occurred many times. This chain uses TRBV20-1 with TRBJ1-2, with a tentative D call TRBD1 (6 bases). V was pared by 6 bases and J by 0 bases, with 20 bases between. Per the germline V gene, CDR1 is DFQATT and CDR2 is SNEGSKA (reference sequence). The CDR3 spans 16 residues. The CDR3 region has the DNA TGCAGTGCGCCCGAGGGACACCTGGCTACTAACTATGGCTACACCTTC. Protein product: CSAPEGHLATNYGYTF.

The rearrangement uses TRBV11-2 and TRBJ2-3; 9 bases match TRBD2. The germline V gene has CDR1 SGHAT and CDR2 FQNNGV. V gave up 2 bases and J gave up 6 bases; unmatched junction bases: 3. This CDR3 contains 14 residues. The CDR3 DNA is TGTGCCAGCAGCTTATCGAGCGGGAGGGATACGCAGTATTTT. Translated, it gives CASSLSSGRDTQYF.

The chain has TRBV12-5 and TRBJ2-7; no clear D. Trimming cost V 6 bases and J 2 bases, with 8 bases left between them. The CDR3 is 12 residues long. CDR1 and CDR2 (germline): LGHNT, FRNRAP. CDR3 region: CASGDFPYEQYF. The CDR3 DNA reads TGTGCTAGTGGAGACTTTCCCTACGAGCAGTACTTC.

V usage is TRBV27 and J usage is TRBJ2-5; D possibly uses TRBD1 or TRBD2 (5 bases each). The DNA end lines up better with TRBJ2-1; the J call may be wrong. The CDR3 totals 14 residues. CDR1 is MNHEY, CDR2 SMNVEV, per germline (reference sequence). CDR3 bases: TGTGCCAGCAGTTTTTATCGCAGGGCTGGGACCCAGTTCTTC. Translated, it gives CASSFYRRAGTQFF.

J is TRBJ1-3 and V is TRBV20-1, with a weak D call TRBD1 (5 bases). Germline V gene data show CDR1 as DFQATT and CDR2 as SNEGSKA (reference sequence). This CDR3 comprises 14 residues. V lost 6 bases to trimming and J lost 0 bases, with 12 bases between them. The CDR3 nucleotides are TGCAGTGCCCGGGACGGACACTCTGGAAACACCATATATTTT. It yields the protein CSARDGHSGNTIYF.

Many counts were recorded for this clonotype. The chain couples TRBV20-1 to TRBJ2-3; 7 bases fit TRBD2. The CDR3 spans 16 residues. After removal of 0 bases from V and 0 bases from J, the junction contained 6 bases not matched to a gene. Germline V gene data show CDR1 as DFQATT and CDR2 as SNEGSKA (reference sequence). DNA of the CDR3: TGCAGTGCTAGAGATGTACTAGCGAATAGCACAGATACGCAGTATTTT. This codes for CSARDVLANSTDTQYF.

This clonotype was picked up many times. V and J are TRBV20-1 and TRBJ2-7; D gene ambiguous. Looked up from germline, CDR1 is DFQATT and CDR2 is SNEGSKA (reference sequence). The V and J ends lost 0 bases and 0 bases respectively, with 12 bases between them. CDR3 size: 15 residues. DNA for the CDR3: TGCAGTGCTAGAGATACCCAGCTTAGCTCCTACGAGCAGTACTTC. It is translated as CSARDTQLSSYEQYF.

This clonotype was seen a handful of times. The genes are TRBV29-1 and TRBJ2-3; 11 nucleotides align to TRBD2. CDR1 is SQVTM, CDR2 ANQGSEA, per germline. CDR3 size: 17 residues. V dropped 2 bases and J dropped 3; count of bases not matched to a gene: 10. As DNA, the CDR3 is TGCAGCGTTGAATGGGGGCTAGCGGGAGGCGGTACAGATACGCAGTATTTT. Amino acids: CSVEWGLAGGGTDTQYF.

Only a few counts were recorded for this clonotype. This chain connects TRBV9 to TRBJ1-1, with TRBD1 identical over 9 bases. V shed 4 bases, J shed 6 bases, and the junction held 10 bases outside the gene matches. The CDR3 runs to 15 residues. Germline V gene lookup returns CDR1 SGDLS and CDR2 YYNGEE. The CDR3 is CASSFSQGAQAEAFF. The CDR3 bases are TGTGCCAGCAGCTTTTCACAGGGGGCGCAAGCTGAAGCTTTCTTT.

This clonotype was seen at least ten times. The V and J genes are TRBV15 and TRBJ2-1; no clear D. V was shortened by 6 bases and J by 8 bases, with 14 bases between the two germline ends. This CDR3 region has 13 residues. Germline V gives CDR1 LNHNV, CDR2 YYDKDF (reference sequence). The CDR3 nucleotides read TGTGCCACCAGGGGTTTGGGAAACCATGAGCAGTTCTTC. Protein sequence: CATRGLGNHEQFF.

The chain employs TRBV2 and TRBJ2-7, with D perhaps matching TRBD2 (5 bases). Germline assignment: CDR1 SNHLY and CDR2 FYNNEI. The V and J ends lost 6 bases and 5 bases respectively, with 20 bases between them. CDR3 length: 15 residues. The CDR3 bases are TGTGCCAGCAGCGCCTCGGACTCTTTAACACACGAGCAGTACTTC. It yields the protein CASSASDSLTHEQYF.

The table lists this clonotype with many counts. The chain links TRBV5-8 to TRBJ2-5; the match to TRBD1 covers 7 bases. CDR1 SGHTS and CDR2 YDEGEE come from the germline V gene. The CDR3 consists of 16 residues. The V segment lost 0 bases and the J segment 4 bases; nucleotides outside the gene matches: 9. CDR3 in amino acids: CASSLGRGTDLETQYF. CDR3 DNA: TGTGCCAGCAGCTTGGGTAGAGGGACAGACCTAGAGACCCAGTACTTC.

V and J are TRBV15 and TRBJ2-7, with D possibly being TRBD1 (6 bases). Trimming removed 0 bases at V and 4 bases at J, with 28 bases between. CDR1 is LNHNV, CDR2 YYDKDF, per germline (reference sequence). The CDR3 is made up of 20 amino acids. CDR3 residues: CATSRDETGDIPLEEYEQYF. The DNA for the CDR3 is TGTGCCACCAGCAGAGATGAGACAGGAGACATCCCCCTAGAAGAATACGAGCAGTACTTC.

A note on this clonotype: A much larger clone lies one base from this, so it may be a read error. The chain employs TRBV29-1 and TRBJ1-5; D remains unclear. The CDR3 has 15 amino acids. The germline V gene encodes CDR1 SQVTM and CDR2 ANQGSEA. Trimming removed 4 bases at V and 2 bases at J, with 15 bases between. The CDR3 DNA reads TGCAGCGTTGGAGAGGACGTTAATGGCAATCAGCCCCAGCATTTT. It translates to CSVGEDVNGNQPQHF. The full variable domain, rest sourced from reference TRBV29-1 and TRBJ1-5, is SAVISQKPSRDICQRGTSLTIQCQVDSQVTMMFWYRQQPGQSLTLIATANQGSEATYESGFVIDKFPISRPNLTFSTLTVSNMSPEDSSIYLCSVGEDVNGNQPQHFGDGTRLSIL.

This clonotype was counted ten times or more. V usage is TRBV13 and J usage is TRBJ2-7, with D hard to call. The CDR3 covers 12 residues. The V and J ends lost 5 bases and 1 base respectively, with 6 bases between them. Germline lookup yields CDR1 PRHDT and CDR2 FYEKMQ (reference sequence). The CDR3 coding sequence is TGTGCCAGCAGCAGCAGGTCCTACGAGCAGTACTTC. The encoded protein is CASSSRSYEQYF. The complete variable domain, with remaining parts taken from reference TRBV13 and TRBJ2-7, reads AAGVIQSPRHLIKEKRETATLKCYPIPRHDTVYWYQQGPGQDPQFLISFYEKMQSDKGSIPDRFSAQQFSDYHSELNMSSLELGDSALYFCASSSRSYEQYFGPGTRLTVT.

This clonotype was recorded a few times. A junction end diverges from the germline sequence, so it may reflect a read error. The chain carries TRBV7-8 and TRBJ2-1, with D perhaps matching TRBD1 (5 bases). The CDR3 is 16 amino acids. The germline CDR1 and CDR2 sequences are SGHVS and FQNEAQ. For the CDR3, the DNA is TGTGCCAGCAGCTTAATTGGGGCAGAGAATTACAATGAGCGGTTCTTC. This codes for CASSLIGAENYNERFF.